These T cell receptor beta chains were read from a single sample in a study of T cells in localized non-small cell lung cancer. Measured with immunoSEQ multiplex PCR; TCRdb has only the in-frame clones, and not every one. The table includes around 94,000 clones, 87% detected once. Source: peripheral blood, taken before any cancer treatment. These receptors all stem from a man aged 35 to 70 with stage I squamous cell lung carcinoma. Each CDR3 is given with its conserved first and last residue. D genes are given only for firm matches. Only part of the rows carry a size: once, few, many, or a class if the clone is expanded.

clone size | D gene | J gene | V gene | CDR3 protein | CDR3 DNA
. | . | TRBJ1-1 | TRBV29-1 | CNVVAENTEAFF | TGCAATGTGGTGGCAGAGAACACTGAAGCTTTCTTT
. | . | TRBJ1-2 | TRBV27 | CASSPTRRVYGYTF | TGTGCCAGCAGCCCGACAAGGAGAGTCTATGGCTACACCTTC
. | TRBD2 | TRBJ2-2 | TRBV5-1 | CASSLGSSGATGELFF | TGCGCCAGCAGCTTGGGTAGTAGCGGGGCCACCGGGGAGCTGTTTTTT
once | . | TRBJ1-5 | TRBV4-1 | CASSQEGAQPQHF | TGCGCCAGCAGCCAAGAAGGGGCACAGCCCCAGCATTTT
. | . | TRBJ1-4 | TRBV28 | CASSLRRLEGTNEKLFF | TGTGCCAGCAGTTTACGGAGACTAGAGGGAACTAATGAAAAACTGTTTTTT
. | TRBD2 | TRBJ2-3 | TRBV28 | CASSELGGGTDTQYF | TGTGCCAGCAGTGAACTCGGGGGGGGCACAGATACGCAGTATTTT
few | . | TRBJ1-3 | TRBV9 | CASSVQSGYGNTIYF | TGTGCCAGCAGCGTACAGTCCGGGTATGGAAACACCATATATTTT
. | TRBD1 | TRBJ1-6 | TRBV25-1 | CASSVTGTGNSPLHF | TGTGCCAGCAGTGTAACCGGGACAGGGAATTCACCCCTCCACTTT
few | . | TRBJ2-3 | TRBV6-5 | CASTPLRTSTDTQYF | TGTGCCAGCACCCCCCTTAGGACTAGCACAGATACGCAGTATTTT
. | TRBD1 | TRBJ1-2 | TRBV7-9 | CASSLESGGSGYTF | TGTGCCAGCAGCTTAGAATCAGGGGGCTCTGGCTACACCTTC
. | . | TRBJ1-1 | TRBV28 | CASSLNQGSAFF | TGTGCCAGCAGTTTAAACCAGGGCTCAGCTTTCTTT
. | . | TRBJ1-2 | TRBV5-4 | CASSLAPITPGGGYTF | TGTGCCAGCAGCTTGGCCCCAATAACACCCGGAGGTGGCTACACCTTC
. | . | TRBJ1-1 | TRBV11-3 | CASSLAGFGTEAFF | TGTGCCAGCAGCCTAGCCGGATTCGGCACTGAAGCTTTCTTT
once | TRBD2 | TRBJ2-1 | TRBV6-6 | CASSRGTSGGHEQFF | TGTGCCAGCAGCCGAGGGACTAGCGGGGGCCATGAGCAGTTCTTC
. | . | TRBJ1-2 | TRBV5-1 | CASSPDRNYGYTF | TGCGCCAGCAGCCCGGACAGAAACTATGGCTACACCTTC
. | TRBD1 | TRBJ1-6 | TRBV7-9 | CASRPRDRANSPLHF | TGTGCCAGCAGACCCCGGGACAGGGCCAATTCACCCCTCCACTTT